This T cell receptor beta chain was captured by sequencing in a study of T cells in Graves' hyperthyroidism and ophthalmopathy. Germline V gives CDR1 WNHNN, CDR2 SYGVQD (reference sequence). Trimming took 8 bases from V and 4 from J, leaving 14 bases between them. The length of the CDR3 is 13 residues. Researchers took RNA transcripts and amplified the TCR beta CDR3 regions from them. The HTBI set primed first-round TCR CDR3 RT-PCR. TCRdb fed the multiplex PCR reads into MiXCR, producing one record per CDR3 protein. The sample lists about 350,000 distinct CDR3 sequences; approximately 13% were seen once.

This TCR was recovered from a woman aged 25 to 39 with Graves' hyperthyroidism. The sequenced material came from blood. The chain recombines TRBV10-1 with TRBJ2-5, with no clear D. Here the CDR3 DNA reads TGCGCCAGCTCCGAAGGAGCATCAGAGACCCAGTACTTC. Amino acid sequence: CASSEGASETQYF.